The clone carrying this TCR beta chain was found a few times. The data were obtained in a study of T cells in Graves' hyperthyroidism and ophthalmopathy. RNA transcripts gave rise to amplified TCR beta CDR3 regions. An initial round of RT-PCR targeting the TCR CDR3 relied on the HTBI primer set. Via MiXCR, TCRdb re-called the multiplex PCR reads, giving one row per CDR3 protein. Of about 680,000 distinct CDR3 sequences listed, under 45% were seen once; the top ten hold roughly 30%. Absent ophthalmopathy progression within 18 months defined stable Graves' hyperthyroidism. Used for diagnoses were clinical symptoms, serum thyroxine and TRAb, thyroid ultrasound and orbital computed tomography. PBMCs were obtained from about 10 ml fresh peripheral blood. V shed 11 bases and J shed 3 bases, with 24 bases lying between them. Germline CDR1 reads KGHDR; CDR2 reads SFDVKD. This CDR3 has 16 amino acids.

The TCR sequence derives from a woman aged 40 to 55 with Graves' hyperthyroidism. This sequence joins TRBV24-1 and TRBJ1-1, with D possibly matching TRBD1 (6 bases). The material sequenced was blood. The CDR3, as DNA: TGTGCCAGCGCCCGGACTCCGTTAAGGGGGGACACTGAAGCTTTCTTT. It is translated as CASARTPLRGDTEAFF.